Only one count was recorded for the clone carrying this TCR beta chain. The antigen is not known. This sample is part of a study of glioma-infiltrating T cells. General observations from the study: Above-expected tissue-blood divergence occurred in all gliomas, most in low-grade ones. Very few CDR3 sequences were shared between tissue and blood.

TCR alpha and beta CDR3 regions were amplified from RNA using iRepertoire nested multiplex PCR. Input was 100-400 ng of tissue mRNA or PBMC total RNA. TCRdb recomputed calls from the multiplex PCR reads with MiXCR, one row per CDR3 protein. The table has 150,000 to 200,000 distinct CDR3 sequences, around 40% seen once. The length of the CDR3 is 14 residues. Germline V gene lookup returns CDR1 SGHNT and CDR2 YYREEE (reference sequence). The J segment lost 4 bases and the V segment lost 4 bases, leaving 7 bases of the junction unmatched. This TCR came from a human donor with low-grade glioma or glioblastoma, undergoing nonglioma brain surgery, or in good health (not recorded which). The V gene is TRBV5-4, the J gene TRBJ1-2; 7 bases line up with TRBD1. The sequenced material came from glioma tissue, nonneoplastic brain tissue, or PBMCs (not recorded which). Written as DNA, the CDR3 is TGTGCCAGCAGCCCGGACAGGTACAGCTATGGCTACACCTTC. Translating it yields CASSPDRYSYGYTF.